The clone carrying this T cell receptor (beta chain) was found a few times. Its matching antigen is unknown. One end of the junction does not line up with germline, which may come from a read error. The germline CDR1 and CDR2 sequences are WNHNN and SYGVQD (reference sequence). This CDR3 has 18 residues. Study-level points and caveats: Larger-cohort validation covered only one TCR beta V-J rearrangement. Tumor-infiltrating Treg TCR alpha and beta sequences overlapped most with tumor naive CD4+ T cells, then blood naive.

Full-length variable regions came from constant-region reverse primers plus semi-nested Nested Universal Primer A PCR. Each CDR3 protein is one row after TCRdb ran MiXCR on the 5' RACE reads. The sample lists tens of thousands of distinct CDR3 sequences; 25% to 30% were seen once. Purified naive CD4+ T cells were depleted of CD25+ Tregs. The chain has TRBV10-1 and TRBJ1-3, with D uncertain. Sequenced input: naive CD4+ T cells sorted from blood. Subset noted: naive CD4+ T cells, CD4+CD45RA+CD25-. The source is a female donor with breast cancer. CDR3 loop: CASIEFLGFNTSGNTIYF. CDR3 coding DNA: TGCGCCAGCATTGAGTTTCTGGGCTTCAATACCTCTGGAAACACCATATATTTT.